One sample yielded the 25 T cell receptor beta chains listed below, sequenced in a study of CD8 T cells in Susac syndrome (dated by TCRdb to the late 2010s). The library was produced with the immunoSEQ multiplex PCR assay. RNA was extracted using the RNeasy kit, and about 0.45 to 1 ug of the RNA was reverse transcribed with random hexamers. TCRdb handled the public reads itself, with Q25 trimming in fastp and clone calling in MiXCR, and kept productive beta chains. Rows matching on CDR3 protein sequence are summarized as one entry with the most common DNA and genes. Present in this sample are 70,000 to 95,000 distinct CDR3 sequences, about 94% of which were seen just once. The ten largest account for about 0.99% of the sample. Input material: CD8+ T cells from PBMCs. The source of these receptors is a human donor with Susac syndrome.

The chain couples TRBV4-1 to TRBJ2-7; D not certain. The CDR3 sequence is 15 residues long. Deletions cut 0 bases from V and 2 bases from J, with 11 bases between. Germline V gene sequence: CDR1 MGHRA, CDR2 YSYEKL. The CDR3 loop reads CASSQDHGGTYEQYF. CDR3 nucleotides: TGCGCCAGCAGCCAAGATCACGGCGGAACCTACGAGCAGTACTTC.

This CDR3 is CASSWQEYQETQYF. CDR3 bases: TGTGCCAGCAGTTGGCAGGAGTACCAAGAGACCCAGTACTTC. The gene calls are TRBV6-2 or TRBV6-3 and TRBJ2-5; no firm D call. Between the trimmed V and J ends, which lost 4 bases and 0 bases, there was a span of 9 bases. This CDR3 has 14 amino acids. Germline V gene sequence: CDR1 MNHEY, CDR2 SVGEGT.

V usage is TRBV14 and J usage is TRBJ2-1, with 12 bases identical to TRBD2. J gave up 8 bases and V 2 bases, and 4 bases lay outside the gene matches. Germline V lookup: CDR1 SGHDN, CDR2 FVKESK. This CDR3 is 15 amino acids long. CDR3: CASSQRLAGVDEQFF. The CDR3 DNA sequence: TGTGCCAGCAGCCAACGACTAGCGGGAGTTGATGAGCAGTTCTTC.

The chain is built from TRBV7-8 and TRBJ2-3, with D perhaps given as TRBD1 or TRBD2 (6 bases each). Per germline, CDR1 SGHVS and CDR2 FQNEAQ. Trimming pared 5 bases from V and 3 bases from J, leaving 18 bases between. The CDR3 is 16 amino acids. In DNA, the CDR3 is TGTGCCAGCAGCCCCCTCGGGGGCGCGGTTACAGATACGCAGTATTTT. This translates into CASSPLGGAVTDTQYF.

The chain couples TRBV4-2 to TRBJ2-7; D call uncertain. With 0 bases removed from V and 0 bases from J, the gap between germline ends came to 12 bases. This CDR3 has 16 amino acids. Germline lookup yields CDR1 LGHNA and CDR2 YNFKEQ. The CDR3 DNA reads TGTGCCAGCAGCCAAGAGACTCTCTCGAGCTCCTACGAGCAGTACTTC. Translated, it gives CASSQETLSSSYEQYF.

The V gene is TRBV12-3 or TRBV12-4, the J gene TRBJ2-1; 9 bases agree with TRBD1. V lost 6 bases and J lost 7; bases outside the gene matches: 10. CDR3 size: 15 residues. The CDR3 DNA sequence: TGTGCCAGCAGCCCCGACAGGGGGGTCTTTAATGAGCAGTTCTTC. This sequence encodes CASSPDRGVFNEQFF.

There are a few counts of this clonotype. The chain recombines TRBV4-2 with TRBJ2-2; the D gene could be TRBD1 or TRBD2 (5 bases each). The germline V and J ends were trimmed by 4 bases and 6 bases, with 12 bases remaining between them. Germline CDR1 and CDR2: LGHNA and YNFKEQ. The CDR3 loop spans 14 amino acids. DNA for the CDR3: TGTGCCAGCAGCCGGTTCGGGGCATCCGGGGAGCTGTTTTTT. This encodes CASSRFGASGELFF.

This chain connects TRBV4-2 to TRBJ2-7; D ambiguous. This CDR3 is built from 14 residues. CDR1 is LGHNA and CDR2 is YNFKEQ in the germline V gene. Trimming shortened V by 0 bases and J by 4 bases, and 10 bases separated the two germline ends. The CDR3 coding sequence is TGTGCCAGCAGCCAAGAGGCCGGCGGTTACGAGCAGTACTTC. Encoded protein: CASSQEAGGYEQYF.

The genes are TRBV12-3 or TRBV12-4 and TRBJ1-4; no clear D. The CDR3 has 14 residues. V lost 4 bases to trimming and J lost 7 bases, with 13 bases between them. The DNA of the CDR3 is TGTGCCAGCAGTTCGCCGGGCGGCTCTGAAAAACTGTTTTTT. Translated: CASSSPGGSEKLFF.

The chain has TRBV5-8 and TRBJ1-2; no firm D call. The CDR3 is made up of 12 amino acids. The V gene lost 0 bases and the J gene lost 6 bases, with 6 bases spanning the gap. Germline loops: CDR1 SGHTS, CDR2 YDEGEE. Here the CDR3 DNA reads TGTGCCAGCAGCTTGGAGGCGGATGGCTACACCTTC. Protein: CASSLEADGYTF.

J is TRBJ2-7 and V is TRBV29-1, with 10 bases aligning to TRBD1. The CDR3 contains 13 residues. J lost 5 bases, V lost 4 bases, and 5 bases had no gene match. The germline V gene has CDR1 SQVTM and CDR2 ANQGSEA. The CDR3 spells CSVVGQGIHEQYF. For the CDR3, the DNA is TGCAGCGTTGTGGGACAGGGGATCCACGAGCAGTACTTC.

The chain recombines TRBV6-5 with TRBJ2-3, with 9 bases identical to TRBD2. The CDR3 runs to 16 residues. V lost 0 bases, J lost 2 bases, and 3 bases stayed unmatched. Germline V gene sequence: CDR1 MNHEY, CDR2 SVGAGI. The CDR3 protein is CASSYSGGGDTDTQYF. The DNA of the CDR3 is TGTGCCAGCAGTTACTCTGGCGGGGGGGACACAGATACGCAGTATTTT.

The gene calls are TRBV6-5 and TRBJ1-5; D possibly corresponds to TRBD1 (6 bases). This CDR3 has 14 residues. Germline V lookup: CDR1 MNHEY, CDR2 SVGAGI. Trimming took off 2 bases at V and 3 bases at J, with 8 bases between the two ends. The CDR3 loop reads CASSYGTYNQPQHF. In nucleotides, the CDR3 is TGTGCCAGCAGTTACGGGACATACAATCAGCCCCAGCATTTT.

Here the CDR3 DNA reads TGCGCCAGCAGCTCCCCTAGACAGGGGGCGGTGAACACTGAAGCTTTCTTT. The encoded protein is CASSSPRQGAVNTEAFF. The chain couples TRBV5-1 to TRBJ1-1, with TRBD1 identical over 10 bases. This CDR3 comprises 17 residues. Trimming cost V 3 bases and J 0 bases; bases outside gene matches: 8. The germline gives CDR1 SGHRS, CDR2 YFSETQ.

This clonotype was recorded only once. The genes are TRBV15 and TRBJ2-3; a possible D gene is TRBD2 (5 bases). CDR3 length: 14 residues. V lost 1 base, J lost 5 bases, and 10 bases lay in between. Germline V gene lookup returns CDR1 LNHNV and CDR2 YYDKDF (reference sequence). The DNA for the CDR3 is TGTGCCACCAGCAGAGTTAGAGGGATAGATACGCAGTATTTT. Translated: CATSRVRGIDTQYF.

This clonotype has a single count. This sequence joins TRBV5-6 and TRBJ2-7, with 7 bases lining up with TRBD1. The junction had 6 bases not matched to a gene; V was cut back by 3 bases and J by 9 bases. The CDR3 extends over 12 amino acids. The germline CDR1 and CDR2 sequences are SGHDT and YYEEEE. The CDR3 nucleotides are TGTGCCAGCAGCTCGGACAGGTTACGGCAGTACTTC. This gives the protein CASSSDRLRQYF.

The chain combines TRBV6-5 with TRBJ2-3; D ambiguous. V lost 6 bases and J lost 1, with 8 bases in between. The CDR3 loop spans 13 amino acids. Germline lookup yields CDR1 MNHEY and CDR2 SVGAGI. The CDR3 is CASSFRGTDTQYF. The CDR3 DNA is TGTGCCAGCAGCTTCCGGGGCACAGATACGCAGTATTTT.

V usage is TRBV7-2 and J usage is TRBJ2-7; D unclear. The CDR3 sequence is 15 residues long. V was cut by 4 bases and J by 4 bases, with 17 bases left in between. Germline loops: CDR1 SGHTA, CDR2 FQGNSA. CDR3 nucleotides: TGTGCCAGCAGCTCATCCCCAGGTTATGGGTACGAGCAGTACTTC. It yields the protein CASSSSPGYGYEQYF.

The chain recombines TRBV7-9 with TRBJ2-6; unclear D gene. V was pared by 5 bases and J by 2 bases, with 10 bases between. This CDR3 has 15 residues. CDR1 is SEHNR and CDR2 is FQNEAQ in the germline V gene (reference sequence). CDR3 coding DNA: TGTGCCAGCAGCCGGCCAGGAACTGGGGCCAACGTCCTGACTTTC. Protein product: CASSRPGTGANVLTF.

The chain has TRBV18 and TRBJ1-1, with 8 bases fitting TRBD1. Germline-derived CDR1 and CDR2 are KGHSH and LQKENI. The CDR3 covers 14 residues. After removal of 1 base from V and 5 bases from J, the junction contained 3 bases not matched to a gene. This chain's CDR3 is CASSPLQGETEAFF. CDR3 coding DNA: TGTGCCAGCTCACCACTACAGGGGGAAACTGAAGCTTTCTTT.

This chain joins TRBV28 and TRBJ2-1, with a possible D match to TRBD2 (5 bases). The CDR3 spans 18 residues. Germline CDR1 is MDHEN and CDR2 is SYDVKM. V was clipped by 8 bases and J by 2 bases, with 25 bases between them. The CDR3 DNA sequence: TGTGCCAGCGGAACCCTCGGGCAAGCGGATCATCCCTACAATGAGCAGTTCTTC. This translates into CASGTLGQADHPYNEQFF.

This chain connects TRBV5-4 to TRBJ2-3; 7 bases line up with TRBD2. Trimming at V came to 2 bases and at J to 4 bases, leaving 4 bases not matched to a gene. CDR1 and CDR2 from the germline V gene are SGHNT and YYREEE (reference sequence). The CDR3 contains 14 residues. Written as DNA, the CDR3 is TGTGCCAGCAGCTTTGGGAGGGGCCCAGATACGCAGTATTTT. Protein sequence: CASSFGRGPDTQYF.

V usage is TRBV5-1 and J usage is TRBJ2-1; D might be TRBD2 (5 bases). The CDR3 spans 14 residues. Germline V CDR1 and CDR2: SGHRS, YFSETQ. V lost 4 bases, J lost 10 bases, and 18 bases lay in between. CDR3 bases: TGCGCCAGCAGCCCCGCCTGGCCTAGCAGCGAGCAGTTCTTC. Its translation: CASSPAWPSSEQFF.

The rearrangement uses TRBV7-6 and TRBJ2-1; D may be TRBD2 (6 bases). This CDR3 is built from 13 residues. Trimming shortened V by 0 bases and J by 14 bases, and 14 bases separated the two germline ends. Germline V gives CDR1 SGHVS, CDR2 FNYEAQ. CDR3 DNA: TGTGCCAGCAGCTTAGCGGAGGGAACTGACAAGTTCTTC. Amino acid sequence: CASSLAEGTDKFF.

The rearrangement uses TRBV27 and TRBJ1-5, with TRBD1 as a possible D gene (6 bases). CDR1 is MNHEY and CDR2 is SMNVEV in the germline V gene (reference sequence). The CDR3 consists of 14 residues. Trimming pared 6 bases from V and 4 bases from J, leaving 13 bases between. This chain's CDR3 is CASSDGGSNQPQHF. The CDR3 nucleotides read TGTGCCAGCAGCGACGGGGGCTCGAATCAGCCCCAGCATTTT.